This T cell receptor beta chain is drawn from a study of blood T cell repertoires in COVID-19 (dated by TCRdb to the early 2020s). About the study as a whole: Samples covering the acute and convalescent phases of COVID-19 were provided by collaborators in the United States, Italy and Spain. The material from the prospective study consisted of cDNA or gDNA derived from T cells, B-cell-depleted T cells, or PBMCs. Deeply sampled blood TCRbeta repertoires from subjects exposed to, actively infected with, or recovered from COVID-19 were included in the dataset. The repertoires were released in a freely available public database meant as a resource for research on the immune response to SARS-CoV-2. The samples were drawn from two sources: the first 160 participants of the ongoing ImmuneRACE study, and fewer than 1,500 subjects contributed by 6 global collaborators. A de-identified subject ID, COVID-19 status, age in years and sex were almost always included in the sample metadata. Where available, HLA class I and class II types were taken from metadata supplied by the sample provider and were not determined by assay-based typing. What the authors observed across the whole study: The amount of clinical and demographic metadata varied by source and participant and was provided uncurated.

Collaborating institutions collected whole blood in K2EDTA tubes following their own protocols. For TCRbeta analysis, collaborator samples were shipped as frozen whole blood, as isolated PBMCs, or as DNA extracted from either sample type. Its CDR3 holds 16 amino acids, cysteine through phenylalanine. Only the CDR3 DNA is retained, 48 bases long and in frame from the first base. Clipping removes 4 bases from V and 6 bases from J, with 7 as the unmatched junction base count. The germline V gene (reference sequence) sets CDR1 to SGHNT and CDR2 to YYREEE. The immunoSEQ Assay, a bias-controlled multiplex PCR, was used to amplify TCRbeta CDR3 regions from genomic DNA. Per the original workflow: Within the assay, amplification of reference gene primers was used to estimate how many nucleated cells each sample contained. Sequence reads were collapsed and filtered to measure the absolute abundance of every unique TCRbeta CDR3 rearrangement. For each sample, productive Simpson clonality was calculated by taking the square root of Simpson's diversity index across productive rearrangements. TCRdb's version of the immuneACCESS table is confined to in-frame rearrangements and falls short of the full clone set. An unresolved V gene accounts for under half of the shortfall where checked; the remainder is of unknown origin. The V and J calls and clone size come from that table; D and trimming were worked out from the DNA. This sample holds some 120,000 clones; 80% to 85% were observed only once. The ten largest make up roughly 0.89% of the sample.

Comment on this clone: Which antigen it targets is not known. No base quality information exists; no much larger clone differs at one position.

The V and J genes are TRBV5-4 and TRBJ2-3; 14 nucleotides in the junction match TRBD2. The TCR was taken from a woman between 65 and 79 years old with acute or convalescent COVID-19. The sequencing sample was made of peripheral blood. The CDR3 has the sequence CASSTRLAGGPDTQYF. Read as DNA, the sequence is TGTGCCAGCAGCACCAGACTAGCGGGGGGGCCGGATACGCAGTATTTT.